The clone carrying this TCR delta chain was detected a few times. The germline V gene has CDR1 TSWWSYY and CDR2 QGS. The CDR3 covers 24 residues. V dropped 0 bases and J dropped 0 bases, with 35 bases sitting between them. TCRdb redid the clone calls on the RT-PCR reads with CATT. The table includes 300 or so delta-chain clones, about 15% detected once. The data derive from a study of gamma-delta T cells after stem cell transplantation. The sequence came from a human donor. It is not recorded whose cells these are; they may come from a transplant donor. This table probably holds off-target reads from a library built for another chain. The sample taken for sequencing was gamma-delta T cells. The J gene is TRDJ1, the V gene TRDV1, with D perhaps matching TRDD2 or TRDD3 (9 bases each). This chain's CDR3 is CALGELPSYLTGGDTFSNTDKLIF. Here the CDR3 DNA reads TGTGCTCTTGGGGAACTTCCTTCCTACCTTACTGGGGGAGATACCTTTTCTAACACCGATAAACTCATCTTT.